The 18 T cell receptor beta chains in this list originate from one sample, sequenced in a study of blood T cell repertoires in COVID-19. Sequencing was performed with immunoSEQ multiplex PCR; in TCRdb, only in-frame clones are kept and a portion is missing. The table includes more than 200,000 clones, approximately 89% detected once. Sample: PBMCs or T cells enriched from blood (not recorded which). These receptors came from a woman in her twenties or thirties who had been exposed to COVID-19.

The gene calls are TRBV19 and TRBJ1-3; 8 bases map to TRBD1. The junction had 5 bases not matched to a gene; V was cut back by 5 bases and J by 2 bases. The CDR3 spans 15 residues. CDR1 is LNHDA and CDR2 is SQIVND in the germline V gene (reference sequence). The CDR3 sequence is CASSRTTGAGNTIYF. In nucleotides, the CDR3 is TGTGCCAGTAGTCGTACGACAGGGGCTGGAAACACCATATATTTT.

With regard to this clone: This specimen includes other DNA sequences encoding the same CDR3. This sequence joins TRBV29-1 and TRBJ2-3; 8 nucleotides line up with TRBD2. Per germline, CDR1 SQVTM and CDR2 ANQGSEA. V lost 7 bases, J lost 2 bases, and 8 bases stayed unmatched. This CDR3 spans 14 amino acids. This chain's CDR3 is CSASLAGPTDTQYF. DNA for the CDR3: TGCAGCGCCTCTTTAGCGGGGCCCACAGATACGCAGTATTTT.

This clone was counted once. The genes are TRBV5-1 and TRBJ2-5, with 12 bases identical to TRBD2. The junction had 1 base not matched to a gene; V was cut back by 4 bases and J by 3 bases. Germline V CDR1 and CDR2: SGHRS, YFSETQ. The CDR3 has 14 residues. This CDR3 is CASSLAGGEETQYF. The CDR3 bases are TGCGCCAGCAGCCTAGCGGGAGGGGAAGAGACCCAGTACTTC.

J is TRBJ1-2 and V is TRBV3-1 (or the pseudogene TRBV3-2); the match to TRBD1 covers 8 bases. CDR1 and CDR2 from the germline V gene are LGHDT and YNNKEL (reference sequence). The CDR3 is 19 residues long. V was pared by 6 bases and J by 0 bases, with 18 bases of the junction left unmatched. CDR3 coding DNA: TGTGCCAGCAGTCAGCTCACCAACAGGGGGTTCTTCTCTAACTATGGCTACACCTTC. Translation: CASSQLTNRGFFSNYGYTF.

J is TRBJ2-7 and V is TRBV3-1 (or the pseudogene TRBV3-2), with no clear D. V was clipped by 0 bases and J by 1 base, with 10 bases between them. CDR3 size: 15 residues. The germline V gene encodes CDR1 LGHDT and CDR2 YNNKEL (reference sequence). This CDR3 is CASSQDGVASYEQYF. The CDR3 DNA follows: TGTGCCAGCAGCCAAGATGGAGTCGCATCCTACGAGCAGTACTTC.

V is TRBV11-2 and J is TRBJ1-3, with TRBD1 identical over 10 bases. V shed 3 bases, J shed 4 bases, and the junction held 3 bases outside the gene matches. The CDR3 length is 15 residues. In germline, CDR1 is SGHAT, CDR2 FQNNGV. The CDR3 spells CASSFDRGRGNTIYF. The CDR3 coding sequence is TGTGCCAGCAGCTTCGACAGGGGGCGAGGAAACACCATATATTTT.

This clone showed up just once. This CDR3 is CASSLGDYSYNEQFF. The CDR3 DNA is TGTGCCAGCAGTTTAGGGGACTATTCCTACAATGAGCAGTTCTTC. This chain links TRBV27 with TRBJ2-1, with 7 bases matching TRBD2. The CDR3 contains 15 residues. V dropped 2 bases and J dropped 1; count of bases not matched to a gene: 2. The germline V gene encodes CDR1 MNHEY and CDR2 SMNVEV (reference sequence).

This rearrangement joins TRBV6-5 to TRBJ2-7, with 8 positions matching TRBD1. Germline assignment: CDR1 MNHEY and CDR2 SVGAGI. The junction had 8 bases not matched to a gene; V was cut back by 7 bases and J by 6 bases. This CDR3 is 13 amino acids long. In nucleotides, the CDR3 is TGTGCCAGCATTCTCGGACAGGGTGGCGAGCAGTACTTC. Protein product: CASILGQGGEQYF.

This clone was found once. The gene calls are TRBV5-1 and TRBJ2-5; a possible D gene is TRBD1 (5 bases). The germline V and J ends were trimmed by 0 bases and 10 bases, with 10 bases remaining between them. This CDR3 contains 12 residues. Germline CDR1 and CDR2: SGHRS and YFSETQ. CDR3 residues: CASSLGLGVQYF. CDR3 bases: TGCGCCAGCAGCTTGGGTCTAGGGGTCCAGTACTTC. Full variable domain (remainder filled in from reference TRBV5-1 and TRBJ2-5): KAGVTQTPRYLIKTRGQQVTLSCSPISGHRSVSWYQQTPGQGLQFLFEYFSETQRNKGNFPGRFSGRQFSNSRSEMNVSTLELGDSALYLCASSLGLGVQYFGPGTRLLVL.

V and J are TRBV7-3 and TRBJ2-7; D may be TRBD2 (7 bases). Germline V gene lookup returns CDR1 SGHTA and CDR2 FQGTGA. The CDR3 has 15 amino acids. V shed 2 bases and J shed 5 bases, with 16 bases lying between them. The chain's CDR3 is CASSLARGRVNEQYF. Here the CDR3 DNA reads TGTGCCAGCAGCTTAGCGCGGGGGCGAGTCAACGAGCAGTACTTC.

V and J are TRBV20-1 and TRBJ2-3, with D possibly matching TRBD2 (6 bases). The V end was cut by 0 bases, the J end by 10 bases, with 8 bases between. Germline-derived CDR1 and CDR2 are DFQATT and SNEGSKA (reference sequence). The CDR3 sequence is 11 residues long. The CDR3 nucleotides read TGCAGTGCTAGAGAAGGGGAGGCGCAGTATTTT. Protein product: CSAREGEAQYF.

This clone has only one observation. The CDR3 is CASSHAPAGGYNEQFF. In DNA form, the CDR3 reads TGTGCCAGCAGCCACGCCCCCGCGGGAGGCTACAATGAGCAGTTCTTC. The chain uses TRBV4-2 and TRBJ2-1; 8 positions match TRBD2. The CDR3 totals 16 residues. Germline trimming cut 3 bases from V and 3 bases from J; bases unmatched to any gene: 7. The V gene's germline CDR1 is LGHNA and CDR2 YNFKEQ.

The rearrangement links TRBV18 to TRBJ2-7; D is unresolved. V lost 4 bases and J lost 3, with 13 bases in between. Germline CDR1 is KGHSH and CDR2 is LQKENI. The CDR3 sequence is 14 residues long. The CDR3 loop reads CASSRSSLSYEQYF. In DNA, the CDR3 is TGTGCCAGCTCACGAAGCTCGTTGAGCTACGAGCAGTACTTC.

The CDR3 here is CAWSAQNTEAFF. The CDR3 DNA reads TGTGCCTGGAGTGCCCAGAACACTGAAGCTTTCTTT. This rearrangement joins TRBV30 to TRBJ1-1; no definite D call. CDR3 length: 12 amino acids. With 1 base removed from V and 1 base from J, the gap between germline ends came to 4 bases. Germline CDR1 and CDR2: GTSNPN and SVGIG (reference sequence).

The chain links TRBV28 to TRBJ1-1, with D perhaps TRBD1 (6 bases). From germline, CDR1 is MDHEN and CDR2 SYDVKM. The CDR3 is made up of 15 amino acids. V lost 6 bases, J lost 10 bases, and 24 bases lay in between. As DNA, the CDR3 is TGTGCCAGCAGATATTGGACAGCCCTTGACTCAGTAGCTTTCTTT. Translated, it gives CASRYWTALDSVAFF.

This rearrangement joins TRBV14 to TRBJ1-3; a weak D match, TRBD1 (6 bases). V was trimmed by 0 bases and J by 3 bases, leaving 9 bases between them. The CDR3 contains 15 residues. CDR1 and CDR2 (germline): SGHDN, FVKESK. The CDR3 DNA sequence: TGTGCCAGCAGCCAAGAGAGGGGGTTTGGAAACACCATATATTTT. It encodes CASSQERGFGNTIYF.

The table lists this clone with a count of one. This rearrangement joins TRBV7-7 to TRBJ2-5; TRBD2 agrees at 8 bases. V trimming: 5 bases; J trimming: 4 bases; junction bases outside the gene matches: 9. The CDR3 has 15 residues. The germline V gene encodes CDR1 SSHAT and CDR2 FNYEAQ (reference sequence). Here the CDR3 reads CASSPIRGGRETQYF. The CDR3 DNA reads TGTGCCAGCAGCCCAATTCGGGGGGGCCGAGAGACCCAGTACTTC.

The gene calls are TRBV5-5 and TRBJ2-1, with 7 bases matching TRBD2. Trimming at V came to 4 bases and at J to 4 bases, leaving 8 bases not matched to a gene. The length of the CDR3 is 15 residues. From germline, CDR1 is SGHKS and CDR2 YYEKEE (reference sequence). CDR3 amino acids: CASSAPSGLYNEQFF. DNA for the CDR3: TGTGCCAGCAGCGCCCCTAGCGGTTTATACAATGAGCAGTTCTTC.